This T cell receptor beta chain was recorded in a study of blood T cell repertoires in COVID-19. CDR1 and CDR2 from the germline V gene are MNHEY and SMNVEV (reference sequence). V dropped 6 bases and J dropped 2; count of bases not matched to a gene: 5. The CDR3 runs 15 residues. The table came from immunoSEQ multiplex PCR; TCRdb's copy has only in-frame clones and leaves some out. Here the sample spans roughly 200,000 clones, about nine tenths being singletons. This TCR derives from an elderly man with acute or convalescent COVID-19. V gene TRBV27 combines with J gene TRBJ2-3; 10 nucleotides agree with TRBD2. Sequenced input: peripheral blood. Here the CDR3 DNA reads TGTGCCAGCAGGGGAGCGGGAGGGAACACAGATACGCAGTATTTT. This encodes CASRGAGGNTDTQYF.